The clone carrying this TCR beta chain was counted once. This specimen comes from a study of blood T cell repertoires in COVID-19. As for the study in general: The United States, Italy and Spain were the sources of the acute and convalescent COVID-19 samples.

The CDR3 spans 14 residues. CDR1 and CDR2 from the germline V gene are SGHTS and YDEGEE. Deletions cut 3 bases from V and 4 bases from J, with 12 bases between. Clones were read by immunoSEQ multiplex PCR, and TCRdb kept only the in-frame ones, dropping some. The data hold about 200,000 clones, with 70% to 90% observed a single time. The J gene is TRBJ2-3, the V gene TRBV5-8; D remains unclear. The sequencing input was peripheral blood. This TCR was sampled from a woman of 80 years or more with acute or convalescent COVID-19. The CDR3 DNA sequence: TGTGCCAGCAGCTCCCCCGCGCGAGCAGATACGCAGTATTTT. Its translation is CASSSPARADTQYF.